The 14 T cell receptor delta chains below all came from one sample that was sequenced in a study of γδ T cells in repeated Plasmodium falciparum infection. TCRdb called clones from the multiplex PCR reads again using CATT. The repertoire holds tens of thousands of delta-chain clones, roughly 1.6% seen once, with around 8.6% in the top ten. Flow sorting of PBMC yielded separate Vgamma9/Vdelta2+ and Vdelta2-negative gammadelta T cell populations for bulk repertoire analysis. Sequencing input: gamma-delta T cells from blood. These receptors came from a pool of human donors (malaria-infected and uninfected, not separated).

This clone was detected only a few times. This likely reflects a read error, since a far larger clone is one base away. The sample holds other DNA sequences that translate to the same CDR3. V usage is TRDV1 and J usage is TRDJ1; 10 bases map to TRDD3. Because TCRdb records no J gene, it was assigned here through a match of the DNA to germline. This CDR3 has 17 amino acids. Germline CDR1 TSWWSYY, CDR2 QGS. J was trimmed by 4 bases and V by 6 bases; bases with no gene match: 14. The chain's CDR3 is CALGMRGIRRVFDKLIF. The CDR3 DNA is TGTGCTCTTGGAATGAGGGGGATACGCCGCGTTTTCGATAAACTCATCTTT.

The sample holds many counts of this clone. The CDR3 nucleotides read TGTGCCTGTGATCCCGTTTCGGCCGATAAACTCATCTTT. Translated, it gives CACDPVSADKLIF. The V gene is TRDV2, the J gene TRDJ1, with D unclear. The CDR3 contains 13 residues. The germline V gene encodes CDR1 GEAIGNYY and CDR2 EKD. V shed 4 bases and J shed 3 bases, with 11 bases lying between them.

In the case of this clone: For this DNA, TCRdb reports the protein of a much larger clone, which diverges at residue 17, most likely from a read error; the protein presented here is translated directly from the DNA. The chain couples TRDV1 to TRDJ1, with 13 bases that match TRDD3. Assignment of the J gene here rests on matching the DNA to germline, because TCRdb gives none. V was clipped by 0 bases and J by 10 bases; unmatched bases: 20. This CDR3 has 20 amino acids. Per germline, CDR1 TSWWSYY and CDR2 QGS. CDR3 DNA sequence: TGTGCTCTTGGGGAACTTCGGAACCAACTGGGGGATACGTCAGGTGGGAGACTCATCTTT. It codes for CALGELRNQLGDTSGGRLIF.

With respect to this clone: TCRdb lists the protein of a much larger clone for this DNA, which differs at residue 7, so this is likely a read error; the protein given here is translated from the DNA itself. This chain's CDR3 is CALGVNCFLWPRETDKLIF. CDR3 nucleotides: TGTGCTCTTGGGGTAAACTGTTTTCTATGGCCCCGAGAGACCGATAAACTCATCTTT. The rearrangement links TRDV1 to TRDJ1, with D uncertain. TCRdb records no J gene; here it was assigned by comparing the DNA to germline. Germline V CDR1 and CDR2: TSWWSYY, QGS. The CDR3 totals 19 residues. V was pared by 4 bases and J by 2 bases, with 26 bases between.

As regards this clone: This likely came from a read error, as a far larger clone is one base away. Other DNA sequences in this sample translate to the same CDR3. The J gene is uncalled and the V gene is TRDV1; TRDD3 reflects the table's D call only, with no check against the DNA. The CDR3 length is 26 residues. CDR1 and CDR2 from the germline V gene are TSWWSYY and QGS. The CDR3 DNA reads as TGTGCTCTTGGACCGACCAGGACCCCCACCTGGTCACGATACGGTCTGGGGATTGGGGACACCCGACAGATGTTCTTC. This codes for CALGPTRTPTWSRYGLGIGDTRQMFF.

This clone was picked up a small number of times. TCRdb lists the protein of a much larger clone for this DNA, which differs at residue 16, so this is likely a read error; the protein given here is translated from the DNA itself. The rearrangement uses TRDV1 and TRDJ1; 10 bases agree with TRDD3. TCRdb lists no J gene, so it was determined here by aligning the DNA to germline. Unmatched junction bases numbered 20, after V lost 0 bases and J lost 4 bases. This CDR3 has 21 residues. The germline gives CDR1 TSWWSYY, CDR2 QGS. The CDR3 region is CALGELSPCYWGIPRFDKLIF. Here the CDR3 DNA reads TGTGCTCTTGGGGAACTTTCCCCCTGCTATTGGGGGATACCTCGGTTCGATAAACTCATCTTT.

This clone was seen repeatedly, ten times or more. Other DNA sequences in this specimen translate into the identical CDR3. The rearrangement joins TRDV1 to TRDJ1; 11 nucleotides align to TRDD3. Looked up from germline, CDR1 is TSWWSYY and CDR2 is QGS. CDR3 length: 21 residues. Germline trimming cut 6 bases from V and 0 bases from J; bases unmatched to any gene: 21. CDR3 sequence reads: CALGDQGYWGIALSYTDKLIF. The CDR3 nucleotides are TGTGCTCTTGGCGACCAAGGGTACTGGGGGATAGCCCTTTCGTACACCGATAAACTCATCTTT.

A few counts support this clone. A far larger clone is a single base away, which makes a read error likely. The sample contains more than one DNA sequence encoding this CDR3. The chain recombines TRDV1 with TRDJ1; TRDD3 aligns across 9 bases. No J gene was available from TCRdb, and it was assigned here by a germline match of the DNA. The CDR3 runs to 21 residues. J gave up 3 bases and V 3 bases, and 23 bases lay outside the gene matches. Per germline, CDR1 TSWWSYY and CDR2 QGS. The CDR3 bases are TGTGCTCTTGGGGAGCAGAGAATCCTGAGGTGGGGGATATTGGTGTCCGATAAACTCATCTTT. It specifies CALGEQRILRWGILVSDKLIF.

The table lists this clone with many counts. The chain joins TRDV1 to TRDJ1; TRDD3 matches at 12 bases. Germline V gives CDR1 TSWWSYY, CDR2 QGS. This CDR3 has 23 residues. The V gene end was trimmed by 5 bases and the J gene end by 8 bases; junction bases not matched to a gene: 33. The CDR3 nucleotides read TGTGCTCTTGGGTCAGACCTCCCGGGGATCCACTGGGGGATACCGGGGCCCCCCCGGAAACTCATCTTT. The encoded protein is CALGSDLPGIHWGIPGPPRKLIF.

The sample holds many counts of this clone. Other DNA sequences within the sample encode an identical CDR3. The chain combines TRDV1 with TRDJ1; D remains unclear. Trimming left V 7 bases short and J 5 bases short, with 8 bases between. Germline CDR1 reads TSWWSYY; CDR2 reads QGS. The CDR3 spans 11 residues. CDR3 DNA: TGTGCTCTTGACATTTTAGATAAACTCATCTTT. This codes for CALDILDKLIF.

This clone was found many times. The TCRdb record carries a much larger clone's protein, which differs from this DNA's translation at residue 4; a read error is the likely cause, and the protein listed here is the DNA translation. V and J are TRDV1 and TRDJ1; 9 bases are shared with TRDD3. No J gene is reported in TCRdb; it was inferred here by comparing the DNA with germline. Germline CDR1 reads TSWWSYY; CDR2 reads QGS. Trimming took 7 bases from V and 4 from J; bases not matched to a gene: 34. This CDR3 is 23 amino acids long. The CDR3, as DNA: TGTGCTCTTGACCCATTACCCAGCCGCAAAGCCTACGAGCTGGGGATACGCGTCGATAAACTCATCTTT. Translation gives CALDPLPSRKAYELGIRVDKLIF.

This clone was picked up a small number of times. V usage is TRDV1 and J usage is TRDJ1; TRDD3 matches 13 bases. TCRdb does not report a J gene; here it was assigned by matching the DNA to germline references. V lost 7 bases, J lost 10 bases, and 33 bases stayed unmatched. In germline, CDR1 is TSWWSYY, CDR2 QGS. The CDR3 extends over 22 amino acids. The chain's CDR3 is CALATDFLAFLTPVLGDTRLIF. The CDR3 bases are TGTGCTCTTGCGACGGACTTCTTGGCCTTCCTTACCCCCGTACTGGGGGATACGCGACTCATCTTT.

As for this clone: The protein in TCRdb stems from a much larger clone and differs at residue 20 from this DNA's translation, likely a read error; here the protein is translated from the DNA. The V gene call is TRDV1, and the J gene call is absent; the table calls TRDD3, which could not be checked here. Germline V gives CDR1 TSWWSYY, CDR2 QGS. The CDR3 extends over 21 amino acids. The CDR3 nucleotides read TGTGCTCTTGGGGAACTTTCCCCCTGCTATTGGGGGATACCTCGGTCCGATAAACTCACCTTT. Its translation: CALGELSPCYWGIPRSDKLTF.

This clone has only a few counts. For this DNA, TCRdb reports the protein of a much larger clone, which diverges at residue 12, most likely from a read error; the protein presented here is translated directly from the DNA. The chain carries TRDV1 and TRDJ1, with 12 bases lining up with TRDD3. The J gene, left out of TCRdb, was set here by checking the DNA against germline. The CDR3 is 18 amino acids. Germline loops: CDR1 TSWWSYY, CDR2 QGS. Unmatched junction bases numbered 8, after V lost 3 bases and J lost 0 bases. The CDR3 DNA reads TGTGCTCTTGGGGAGACGCCTGGGGGATACGGGCACACCGATAAACTCATCTTT. It encodes CALGETPGGYGHTDKLIF.